This T cell receptor (beta chain) came from a study of control samples from healthy donors and cancer patients. The protocol was immunoSEQ multiplex PCR, while the TCRdb copy is restricted to in-frame clones and leaves out a portion. The sample shows some 74,000 clones, over 90% of them seen only once. The CDR3 has 15 amino acids. V gave up 3 bases and J gave up 1 base; unmatched junction bases: 3. From germline, CDR1 is LNHDA and CDR2 SQIVND (reference sequence). The sequence was obtained from a woman in her 30s in good health. The gene calls are TRBV19 and TRBJ1-5; 7 nucleotides line up with TRBD1. The sample was blood. Here the CDR3 DNA reads TGTGCCAGTAGTATGGGGACAGCCAGCAATCAGCCCCAGCATTTT. This encodes CASSMGTASNQPQHF.